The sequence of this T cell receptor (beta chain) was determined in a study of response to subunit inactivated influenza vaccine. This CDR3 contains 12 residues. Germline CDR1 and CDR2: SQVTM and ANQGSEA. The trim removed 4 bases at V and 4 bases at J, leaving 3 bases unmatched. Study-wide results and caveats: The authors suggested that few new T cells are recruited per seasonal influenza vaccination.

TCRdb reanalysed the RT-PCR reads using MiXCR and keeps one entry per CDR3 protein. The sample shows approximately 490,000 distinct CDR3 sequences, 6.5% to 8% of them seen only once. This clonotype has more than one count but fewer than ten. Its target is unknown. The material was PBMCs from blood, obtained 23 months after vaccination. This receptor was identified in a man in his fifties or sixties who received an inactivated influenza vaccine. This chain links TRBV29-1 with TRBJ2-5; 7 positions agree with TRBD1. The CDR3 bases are TGCAGCGTTGGGGCAGGGGGAGAGACCCAGTACTTC. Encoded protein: CSVGAGGETQYF. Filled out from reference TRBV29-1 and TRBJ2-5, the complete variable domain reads SAVISQKPSRDICQRGTSLTIQCQVDSQVTMMFWYRQQPGQSLTLIATANQGSEATYESGFVIDKFPISRPNLTFSTLTVSNMSPEDSSIYLCSVGAGGETQYFGPGTRLLVL.